In this sample, the clone carrying this T cell receptor (beta chain) turned up many times. Its specificity is not known. The source of the sample is a study of metastatic and nonmetastatic thyroid tumors. Across the whole study: Patients with malignant and benign thyroid disease provided blood and tumor or nodule tissue, whose repertoires were compared.

Authors' processing steps: Clinicopathological groups of papillary thyroid cancer showed CDR3 differences that were used to build a distant-metastasis classifier. TCRdb ran MiXCR on the PCR reads. TCRdb's processing, not the authors', yielded these V and J calls. The sample gives some 83,000 clones, under 15% of which show up once; roughly 9.1% is in the top ten. All patients were treatment-naive before thyroid surgery. Study-wide findings and caveats: According to reports, the diversity of TCR beta was significantly higher in malignant thyroid tumors than in benign nodules, and this held in both blood and tumor samples.

The TCR originated in a female donor with papillary thyroid cancer or a benign thyroid nodule (not recorded which). Some clones in this sample may be carry-over from other donors' samples. Sequences were obtained from tumor tissue.

For the CDR3, the DNA is TGCGCCAGCAGCTTGGACCACGTTGAGCAGTTCTTC. Amino acid sequence: CASSLDHVEQFF. The chain uses TRBV5-1 and TRBJ2-1; the D is unclear. The V end lost 0 bases, the J end lost 9 bases, and 7 bases lay between the germline ends. This CDR3 contains 12 residues. The V gene's germline CDR1 is SGHRS and CDR2 YFSETQ.